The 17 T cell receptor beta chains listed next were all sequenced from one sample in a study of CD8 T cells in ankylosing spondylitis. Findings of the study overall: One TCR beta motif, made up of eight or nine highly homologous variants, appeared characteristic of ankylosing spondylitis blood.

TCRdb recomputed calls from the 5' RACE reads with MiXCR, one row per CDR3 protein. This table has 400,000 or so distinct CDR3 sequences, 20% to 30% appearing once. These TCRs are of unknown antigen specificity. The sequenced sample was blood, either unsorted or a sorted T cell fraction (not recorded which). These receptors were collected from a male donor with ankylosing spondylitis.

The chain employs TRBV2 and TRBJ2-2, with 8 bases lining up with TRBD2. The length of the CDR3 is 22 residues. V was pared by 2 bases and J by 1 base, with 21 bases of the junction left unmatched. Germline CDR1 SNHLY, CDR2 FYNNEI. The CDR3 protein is CASSEKSWRTSRAEGNTGELFF. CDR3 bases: TGTGCCAGCAGTGAAAAGTCGTGGAGGACTAGCCGAGCGGAGGGGAACACCGGGGAGCTGTTTTTT.

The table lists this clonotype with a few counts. The CDR3 coding sequence is TGTGCCTGGAGTGCTGGGGCACAGGGTAGCTACGAGCAGTACTTC. Translating it yields CAWSAGAQGSYEQYF. The gene calls are TRBV30 and TRBJ2-7; weak D call: TRBD1 (6 bases). The CDR3 sequence is 15 residues long. V gave up 1 base and J gave up 3 bases, with 16 bases separating them. Germline V CDR1 and CDR2: GTSNPN, SVGIG (reference sequence).

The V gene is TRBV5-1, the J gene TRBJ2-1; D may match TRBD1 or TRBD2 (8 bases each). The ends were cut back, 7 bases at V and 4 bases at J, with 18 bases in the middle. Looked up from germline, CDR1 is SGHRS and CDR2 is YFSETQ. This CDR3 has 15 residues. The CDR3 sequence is CASSSGGTGYNEQFF. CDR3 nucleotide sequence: TGCGCCAGCTCCTCGGGGGGGACAGGATACAATGAGCAGTTCTTC.

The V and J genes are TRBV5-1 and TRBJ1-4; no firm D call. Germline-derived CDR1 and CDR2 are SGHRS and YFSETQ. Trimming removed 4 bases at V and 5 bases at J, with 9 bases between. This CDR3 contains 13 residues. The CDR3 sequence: CASSIGRNEKLFF. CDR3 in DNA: TGCGCCAGCAGCATTGGACGGAATGAAAAACTGTTTTTT.

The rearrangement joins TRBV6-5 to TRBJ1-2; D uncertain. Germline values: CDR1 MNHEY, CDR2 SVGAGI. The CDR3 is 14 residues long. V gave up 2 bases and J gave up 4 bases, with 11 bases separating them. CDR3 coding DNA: TGTGCCAGCAGTTACCTAGGCGAAACCTATGGCTACACCTTC. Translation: CASSYLGETYGYTF.

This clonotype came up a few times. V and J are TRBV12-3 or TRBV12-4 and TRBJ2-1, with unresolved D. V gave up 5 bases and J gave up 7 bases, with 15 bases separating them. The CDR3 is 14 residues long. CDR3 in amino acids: CASSPTSATNEQFF. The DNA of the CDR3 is TGTGCCAGCAGTCCCACTTCGGCCACTAATGAGCAGTTCTTC.

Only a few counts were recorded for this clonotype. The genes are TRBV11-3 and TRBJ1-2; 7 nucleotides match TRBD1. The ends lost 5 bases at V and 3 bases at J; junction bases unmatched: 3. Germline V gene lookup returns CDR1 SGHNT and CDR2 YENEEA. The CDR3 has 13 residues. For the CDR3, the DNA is TGTGCCAGCAGCGAAGACAGGGACTATGGCTACACCTTC. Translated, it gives CASSEDRDYGYTF.

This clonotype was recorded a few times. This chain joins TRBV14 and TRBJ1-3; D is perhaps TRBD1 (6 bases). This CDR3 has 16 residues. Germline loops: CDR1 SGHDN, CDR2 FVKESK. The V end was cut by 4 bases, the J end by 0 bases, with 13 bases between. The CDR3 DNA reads TGTGCCAGCAGCCTCGACAGGTTAAACTCTGGAAACACCATATATTTT. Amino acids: CASSLDRLNSGNTIYF.

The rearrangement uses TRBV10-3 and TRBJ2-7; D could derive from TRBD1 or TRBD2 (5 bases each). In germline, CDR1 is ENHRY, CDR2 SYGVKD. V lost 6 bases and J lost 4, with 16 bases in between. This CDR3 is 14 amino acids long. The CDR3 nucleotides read TGTGCCATCAGCTCCGGGACGGTTGATTACGAGCAGTACTTC. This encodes CAISSGTVDYEQYF.

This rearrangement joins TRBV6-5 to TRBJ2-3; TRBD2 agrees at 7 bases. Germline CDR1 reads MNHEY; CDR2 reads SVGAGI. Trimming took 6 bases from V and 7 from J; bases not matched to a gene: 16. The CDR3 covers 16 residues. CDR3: CASRSYEGGPGNTQYF. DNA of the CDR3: TGTGCCAGCAGGTCCTACGAGGGAGGGCCAGGAAATACGCAGTATTTT.

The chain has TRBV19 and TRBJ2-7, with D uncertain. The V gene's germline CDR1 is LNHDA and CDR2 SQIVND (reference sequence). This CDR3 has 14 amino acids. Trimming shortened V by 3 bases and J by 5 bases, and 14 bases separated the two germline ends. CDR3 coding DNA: TGTGCCAGTAGTATCGGCGGACGCCTCAACGAGCAGTACTTC. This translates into CASSIGGRLNEQYF.

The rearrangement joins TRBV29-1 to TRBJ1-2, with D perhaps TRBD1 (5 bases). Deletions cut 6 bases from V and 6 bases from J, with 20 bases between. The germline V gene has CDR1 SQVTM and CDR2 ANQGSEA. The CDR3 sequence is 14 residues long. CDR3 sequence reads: CSVSGDPRGDGYTF. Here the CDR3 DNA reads TGCAGCGTGTCCGGGGACCCCCGGGGCGATGGCTACACCTTC.

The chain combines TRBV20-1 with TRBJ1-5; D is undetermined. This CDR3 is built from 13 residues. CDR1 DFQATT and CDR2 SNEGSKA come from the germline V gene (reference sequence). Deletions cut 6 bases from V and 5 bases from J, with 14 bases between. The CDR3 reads CSAGEGTDQPQHF. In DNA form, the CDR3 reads TGCAGTGCCGGGGAAGGCACAGATCAGCCCCAGCATTTT.

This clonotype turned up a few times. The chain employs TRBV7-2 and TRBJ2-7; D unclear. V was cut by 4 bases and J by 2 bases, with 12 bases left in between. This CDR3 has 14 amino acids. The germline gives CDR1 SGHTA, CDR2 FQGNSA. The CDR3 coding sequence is TGTGCCAGCAGCTCCAGCTTTGGTCCCTACGAGCAGTACTTC. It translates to CASSSSFGPYEQYF. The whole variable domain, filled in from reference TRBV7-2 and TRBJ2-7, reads GAGVSQSPSNKVTEKGKDVELRCDPISGHTALYWYRQSLGQGLEFLIYFQGNSAPDKSGLPSDRFSAERTGGSVSTLTIQRTQQEDSAVYLCASSSSFGPYEQYFGPGTRLTVT.

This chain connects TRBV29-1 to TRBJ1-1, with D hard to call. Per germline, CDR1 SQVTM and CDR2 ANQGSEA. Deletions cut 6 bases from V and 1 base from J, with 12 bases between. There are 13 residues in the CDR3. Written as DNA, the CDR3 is TGCAGCGTCCCCGGGCAGGCGAACACTGAAGCTTTCTTT. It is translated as CSVPGQANTEAFF.

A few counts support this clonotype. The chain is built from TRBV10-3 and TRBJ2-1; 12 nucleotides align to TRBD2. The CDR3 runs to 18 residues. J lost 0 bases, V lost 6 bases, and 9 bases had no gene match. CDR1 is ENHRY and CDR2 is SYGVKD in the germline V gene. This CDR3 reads CAISNSGTSGHSYNEQFF. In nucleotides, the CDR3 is TGTGCCATCAGCAACTCCGGGACTAGCGGGCACTCCTACAATGAGCAGTTCTTC.

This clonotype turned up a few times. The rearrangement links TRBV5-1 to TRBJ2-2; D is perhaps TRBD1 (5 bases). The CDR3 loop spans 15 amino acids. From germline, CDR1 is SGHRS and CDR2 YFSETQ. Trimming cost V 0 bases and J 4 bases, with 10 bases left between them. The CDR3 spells CASSLATGATGELFF. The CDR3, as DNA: TGCGCCAGCAGCTTGGCCACAGGAGCCACCGGGGAGCTGTTTTTT.